This is a list of T cell receptor beta chains from one sample in a study of CD8 T cells in Susac syndrome. TCRdb re-called the immunoSEQ multiplex PCR reads with MiXCR, one entry per CDR3 protein. This sample has about 180,000 distinct CDR3 sequences; roughly 96% occur once, and the top ten carry 0.16%. The source material was CD8+ T cells from PBMCs. The receptors were gathered from a human donor with multiple sclerosis. Both conserved end residues are part of each CDR3. The D gene is left open where the match is weak. Clone size, where shown, is once, few, many, or a class for clones that have expanded.

d_call	v_call	j_call	clone_size	cdr3_aa	cdr3_nt
TRBD2	TRBV30	TRBJ2-1	.	CAWSLTSGESYNEQFF	TGTGCCTGGAGTTTGACTAGCGGGGAATCCTACAATGAGCAGTTCTTC
.	TRBV11-1	TRBJ2-1	.	CASSLSAGAPHEQFF	TGTGCCAGCAGCCTCTCCGCCGGGGCGCCTCATGAGCAGTTCTTC
TRBD1	TRBV15	TRBJ2-1	.	CATSKRTGVYYNEQFF	TGTGCCACCAGCAAACGGACAGGGGTTTACTACAATGAGCAGTTCTTC
TRBD1	TRBV20-1	TRBJ2-1	.	CSAGTGGNEQFF	TGCAGTGCTGGGACAGGGGGCAATGAGCAGTTCTTC
TRBD1	TRBV27	TRBJ2-1	.	CASSSGTGTYNEQFF	TGTGCCAGCAGTTCGGGGACAGGGACCTACAATGAGCAGTTCTTC
.	TRBV12-3/TRBV12-4	TRBJ1-2	.	CASSLTDSFYGYTF	TGTGCCAGCAGTTTAACGGACAGCTTCTATGGCTACACCTTC
TRBD2	TRBV12-3/TRBV12-4	TRBJ2-7	.	CASSFGLATYEQYF	TGTGCCAGCAGTTTTGGACTAGCCACGTACGAGCAGTACTTC
TRBD2	TRBV9	TRBJ2-3	.	CASSVDGLATDTQYF	TGTGCCAGCAGCGTAGATGGACTAGCCACAGATACGCAGTATTTT
.	TRBV15	TRBJ2-2	.	CATSETLQANTGELFF	TGTGCCACCAGCGAAACATTACAGGCGAACACCGGGGAGCTGTTTTTT
TRBD1	TRBV7-9	TRBJ2-7	.	CASSWTGGSYEQYF	TGTGCCAGCAGCTGGACAGGCGGATCCTACGAGCAGTACTTC
.	TRBV12-3/TRBV12-4	TRBJ1-1	.	CASSFTGSNTEAFF	TGTGCCAGCAGTTTTACGGGGTCGAACACTGAAGCTTTCTTT
TRBD2	TRBV20-1	TRBJ2-7	.	CSARPRGGSYEQYF	TGCAGTGCTAGACCCCGCGGGGGGTCCTACGAGCAGTACTTC
.	TRBV4-1	TRBJ2-7	.	CASSRPPGSEQYF	TGCGCCAGCAGCCGTCCCCCGGGGTCCGAGCAGTACTTC
.	TRBV4-1	TRBJ2-1	.	CASSYRGSEQFF	TGCGCCAGCAGCTACCGGGGAAGTGAGCAGTTCTTC
.	TRBV2	TRBJ2-5	.	CASSEGTGPETQYF	TGTGCCAGCAGTGAAGGCACAGGGCCAGAGACCCAGTACTTC
TRBD2	TRBV7-3	TRBJ2-3	.	CASSSLAVSTDTQYF	TGTGCCAGCAGCTCGCTAGCGGTTAGCACAGATACGCAGTATTTT
TRBD1	TRBV11-2	TRBJ1-2	.	CASSPGGAWGYTF	TGTGCCAGCAGCCCAGGGGGCGCATGGGGCTACACCTTC
.	TRBV29-1	TRBJ2-1	.	CSIQLGRHTNEQFF	TGCAGCATACAGTTGGGGCGACACACCAATGAGCAGTTCTTC
TRBD1	TRBV5-1	TRBJ1-5	.	CASSPDAVDRAGQPQHF	TGCGCCAGCAGCCCCGACGCCGTTGACAGGGCGGGCCAGCCCCAGCATTTT
TRBD1	TRBV3-1	TRBJ2-3	.	CASSLGQGIDTQYF	TGTGCCAGCAGCCTTGGACAGGGGATAGATACGCAGTATTTT
.	TRBV10-3	TRBJ1-5	.	CAISEFRQGNQPQHF	TGTGCCATCAGTGAGTTTAGACAGGGCAATCAGCCCCAGCATTTT
.	TRBV9	TRBJ1-2	.	CASSPIRDEGTF	TGTGCCAGCAGCCCGATAAGAGATGAGGGAACCTTC
.	TRBV7-9	TRBJ2-3	.	CGQPLAGSTDTQYF	TGTGGGCAACCCCTCGCGGGAAGCACAGATACGCAGTATTTT
.	TRBV2	TRBJ1-1	few	CASRGLEAFF	TGTGCCAGCAGGGGGCTTGAAGCTTTCTTT
.	TRBV2	TRBJ1-1	once	CASRADTEAFF	TGTGCCAGCAGGGCAGACACTGAAGCTTTCTTT
.	TRBV30	TRBJ2-2	.	CAWNEYGTPAGELFF	TGTGCCTGGAATGAATATGGGACCCCCGCCGGGGAGCTGTTTTTT
.	TRBV5-4	TRBJ2-2	.	CASSQPSEGTGELFF	TGTGCCAGCAGCCAACCTAGCGAGGGCACCGGGGAGCTGTTTTTT
TRBD1	TRBV9	TRBJ2-3	.	CASSVGGTASDTQYF	TGTGCCAGCAGCGTAGGAGGGACAGCATCAGATACGCAGTATTTT
.	TRBV10-3	TRBJ2-3	.	CAIPGDTQYF	TGTGCCATCCCCGGAGATACGCAGTATTTT
.	TRBV13	TRBJ2-1	.	CASSFYRNNEQFF	TGTGCCAGCAGCTTCTACAGAAACAATGAGCAGTTCTTC
.	TRBV3-1	TRBJ2-5	.	CASSREPNPAETQYF	TGTGCCAGCAGCCGAGAACCCAACCCGGCAGAGACCCAGTACTTC
.	TRBV4-1	TRBJ2-2	.	CASSQDRGIAGELFF	TGCGCCAGCAGCCAAGATAGGGGGATAGCCGGGGAGCTGTTTTTT
.	TRBV29-1	TRBJ2-2	.	CSVAPGTGELFF	TGCAGCGTGGCCCCAGGCACCGGGGAGCTGTTTTTT
TRBD1	TRBV15	TRBJ1-2	.	CATNTGGGNYGYTF	TGTGCCACCAACACAGGGGGCGGTAACTATGGCTACACCTTC
TRBD2	TRBV20-1	TRBJ2-1	.	CSARDQGLAGGIYYNEQFF	TGCAGTGCTAGAGATCAGGGACTAGCGGGTGGGATATATTACAATGAGCAGTTCTTC
.	TRBV7-2	TRBJ2-3	.	CASGTGRTEIDTQYF	TGTGCCAGTGGGACGGGGCGGACAGAGATAGATACGCAGTATTTT
.	TRBV7-2	TRBJ2-1	once	CASSLGLKYEQFF	TGTGCCAGCAGCCTCGGACTAAAATATGAGCAGTTCTTC
TRBD2	TRBV5-1	TRBJ2-5	.	CASSPGLAGAAQETQYF	TGCGCCAGCAGCCCGGGACTAGCGGGAGCAGCCCAAGAGACCCAGTACTTC
TRBD1	TRBV4-2	TRBJ2-3	.	CASSQEKGASRADTQYF	TGTGCCAGCAGCCAAGAAAAGGGGGCTAGCCGCGCAGATACGCAGTATTTT
.	TRBV7-2	TRBJ1-2	.	CASSSGPVGGYTF	TGTGCCAGCAGTTCAGGCCCCGTTGGTGGCTACACCTTC
TRBD2	TRBV3-1	TRBJ2-3	.	CASSLSGALPDTQYF	TGTGCCAGCAGCCTGAGCGGGGCCCTCCCAGATACGCAGTATTTT
.	TRBV10-2	TRBJ2-7	.	CASSDAAGGVDEQYF	TGCGCCAGCAGTGACGCCGCAGGGGGGGTTGACGAGCAGTACTTC
.	TRBV27	TRBJ2-2	.	CASSLGHSGELFF	TGTGCCAGCAGTTTGGGGCACTCTGGGGAGCTGTTTTTT
.	TRBV4-1	TRBJ2-7	.	CASSQDHPLAYEQYF	TGCGCCAGCAGCCAAGACCACCCATTAGCCTACGAGCAGTACTTC
.	TRBV12-3/TRBV12-4	TRBJ1-5	once	CASSSAGGINQPQHF	TGTGCCAGCAGTTCCGCCGGGGGCATCAATCAGCCCCAGCATTTT
.	TRBV9	TRBJ2-3	once	CASTSGANTQYF	TGTGCCAGCACCTCGGGGGCGAATACGCAGTATTTT
.	TRBV2	TRBJ1-1	.	CASSEPAGRGNTEAFF	TGTGCCAGCAGTGAACCGGCAGGGAGAGGGAACACTGAAGCTTTCTTT
.	TRBV28	TRBJ1-5	.	CASNRRSQPQHF	TGTGCCAGCAATAGAAGGAGTCAGCCCCAGCATTTT
.	TRBV30	TRBJ2-1	.	CAPLWGSGSYNEQFF	TGTGCCCCTCTTTGGGGGAGCGGCTCCTACAATGAGCAGTTCTTC
.	TRBV7-9	TRBJ1-1	.	CASSPTYRRGMNTEAFF	TGTGCCAGCAGCCCGACATATAGAAGGGGCATGAACACTGAAGCTTTCTTT
TRBD1	TRBV20-1	TRBJ2-7	.	CSARDDTGGIYEQYF	TGCAGTGCTAGAGATGATACAGGGGGCATCTACGAGCAGTACTTC
.	TRBV5-4	TRBJ1-1	.	CASSRTRGNTEAFF	TGTGCCAGCAGCAGGACGAGGGGGAACACTGAAGCTTTCTTT
.	TRBV7-9	TRBJ2-1	.	CASSPSEAAYNEQFF	TGTGCCAGCAGCCCGAGCGAAGCGGCCTACAATGAGCAGTTCTTC
TRBD1	TRBV20-1	TRBJ2-7	.	CSASSQQGAPYEQYF	TGCAGTGCTAGCAGTCAACAGGGGGCCCCCTACGAGCAGTACTTC
.	TRBV20-1	TRBJ2-7	.	CSARGPLAPSSYEQYF	TGCAGTGCTAGAGGTCCCCTAGCGCCGAGCTCCTACGAGCAGTACTTC
.	TRBV5-6	TRBJ2-5	.	CASSPDLRQQETQYF	TGTGCCAGCAGCCCCGATCTTCGACAGCAAGAGACCCAGTACTTC